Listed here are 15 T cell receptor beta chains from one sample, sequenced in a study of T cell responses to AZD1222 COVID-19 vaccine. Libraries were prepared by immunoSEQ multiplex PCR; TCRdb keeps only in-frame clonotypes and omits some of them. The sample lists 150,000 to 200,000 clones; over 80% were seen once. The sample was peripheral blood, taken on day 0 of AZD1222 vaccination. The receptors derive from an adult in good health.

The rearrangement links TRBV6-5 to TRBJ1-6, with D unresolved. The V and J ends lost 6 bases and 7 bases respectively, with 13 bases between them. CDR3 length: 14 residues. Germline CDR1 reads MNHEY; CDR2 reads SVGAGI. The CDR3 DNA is TGTGCCAGCAGAAGGGAGCAGCTCAATTCACCCCTCCACTTT. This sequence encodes CASRREQLNSPLHF.

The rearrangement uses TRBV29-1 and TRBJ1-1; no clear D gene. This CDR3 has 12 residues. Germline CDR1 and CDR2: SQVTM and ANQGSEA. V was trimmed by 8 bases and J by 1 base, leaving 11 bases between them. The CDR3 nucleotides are TGCAGCTGCCGCCCGGGGAACACTGAAGCTTTCTTT. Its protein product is CSCRPGNTEAFF.

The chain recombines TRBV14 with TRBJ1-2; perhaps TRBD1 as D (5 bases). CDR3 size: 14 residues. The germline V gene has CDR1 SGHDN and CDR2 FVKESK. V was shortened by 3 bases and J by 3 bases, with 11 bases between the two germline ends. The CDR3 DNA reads TGTGCCAGCAGCCAGTGGCAGGGCGACTATGGCTACACCTTC. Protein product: CASSQWQGDYGYTF.

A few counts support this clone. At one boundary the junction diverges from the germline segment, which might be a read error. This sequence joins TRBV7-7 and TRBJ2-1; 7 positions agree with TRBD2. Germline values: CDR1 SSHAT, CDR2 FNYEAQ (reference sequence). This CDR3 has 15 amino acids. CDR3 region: CASSLSPRGGNEQFF. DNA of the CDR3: TGTGCTAGCAGCTTATCCCCCCGCGGGGGCAATGAGCAGTTCTTC.

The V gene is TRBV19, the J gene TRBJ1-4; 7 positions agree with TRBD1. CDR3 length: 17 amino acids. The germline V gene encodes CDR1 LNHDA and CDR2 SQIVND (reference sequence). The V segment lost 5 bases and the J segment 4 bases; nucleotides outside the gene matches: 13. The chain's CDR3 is CASSHLMTGIRNEKLFF. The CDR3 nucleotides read TGTGCCAGTAGTCACTTGATGACAGGGATTCGTAATGAAAAACTGTTTTTT.

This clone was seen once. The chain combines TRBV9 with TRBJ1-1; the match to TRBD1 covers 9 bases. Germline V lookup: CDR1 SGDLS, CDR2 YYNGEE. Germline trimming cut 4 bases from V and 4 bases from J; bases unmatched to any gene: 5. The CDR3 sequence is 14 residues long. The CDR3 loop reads CASSLGQGATEAFF. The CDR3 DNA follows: TGTGCCAGCAGCTTGGGACAGGGAGCCACTGAAGCTTTCTTT.

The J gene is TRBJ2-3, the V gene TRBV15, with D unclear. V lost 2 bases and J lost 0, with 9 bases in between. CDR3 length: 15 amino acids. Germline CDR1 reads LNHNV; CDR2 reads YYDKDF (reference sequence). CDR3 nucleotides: TGTGCCACCAGCAGACTATTTACTAGCACAGATACGCAGTATTTT. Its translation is CATSRLFTSTDTQYF. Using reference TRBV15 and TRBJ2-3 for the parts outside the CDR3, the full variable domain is DAMVIQNPRYQVTQFGKPVTLSCSQTLNHNVMYWYQQKSSQAPKLLFHYYDKDFNNEADTPDNFQSRRPNTSFCFLDIRSPGLGDTAMYLCATSRLFTSTDTQYFGPGTRLTVL.

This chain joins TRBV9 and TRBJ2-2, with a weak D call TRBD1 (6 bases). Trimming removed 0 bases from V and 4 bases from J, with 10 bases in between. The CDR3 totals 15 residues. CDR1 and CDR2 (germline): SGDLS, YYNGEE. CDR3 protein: CASSVGTVRTGELFF. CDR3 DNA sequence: TGTGCCAGCAGCGTAGGGACAGTTCGCACCGGGGAGCTGTTTTTT.

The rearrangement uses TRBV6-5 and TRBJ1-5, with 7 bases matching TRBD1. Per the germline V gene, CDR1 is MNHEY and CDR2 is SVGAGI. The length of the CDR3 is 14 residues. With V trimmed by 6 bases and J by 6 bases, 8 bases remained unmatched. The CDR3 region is CASSGTGAGQPQHF. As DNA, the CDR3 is TGTGCCAGCAGCGGAACAGGGGCTGGTCAGCCCCAGCATTTT.

The CDR3 DNA reads TGTGCCAGCAGGGACTTAGATGAAAAACTGTTTTTT. Residues: CASRDLDEKLFF. The chain uses TRBV2 and TRBJ1-4; D is undetermined. The V gene's germline CDR1 is SNHLY and CDR2 FYNNEI. CDR3 length: 12 amino acids. Trimming cost V 6 bases and J 6 bases, with 8 bases left between them.

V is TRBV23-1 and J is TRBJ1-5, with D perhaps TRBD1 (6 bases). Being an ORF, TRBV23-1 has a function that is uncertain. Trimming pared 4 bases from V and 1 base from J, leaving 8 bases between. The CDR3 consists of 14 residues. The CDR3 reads CASSLQGSNQPQHF. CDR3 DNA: TGCGCCAGCAGTCTCCAGGGGAGCAATCAGCCCCAGCATTTT.

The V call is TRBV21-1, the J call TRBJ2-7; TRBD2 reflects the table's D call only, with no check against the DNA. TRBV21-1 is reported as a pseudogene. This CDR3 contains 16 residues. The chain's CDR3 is CASSPRGREWSYEQYF. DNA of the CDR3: TGTGCCAGCAGCCCCCGAGGCCGGGAGTGGTCCTACGAGCAGTACTTC.

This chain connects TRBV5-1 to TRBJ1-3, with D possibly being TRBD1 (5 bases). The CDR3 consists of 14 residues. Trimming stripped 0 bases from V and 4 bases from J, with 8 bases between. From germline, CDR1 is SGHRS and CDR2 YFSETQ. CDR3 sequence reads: CASSLERGGNTIYF. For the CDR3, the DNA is TGCGCCAGCAGCTTGGAGCGGGGGGGAAACACCATATATTTT.

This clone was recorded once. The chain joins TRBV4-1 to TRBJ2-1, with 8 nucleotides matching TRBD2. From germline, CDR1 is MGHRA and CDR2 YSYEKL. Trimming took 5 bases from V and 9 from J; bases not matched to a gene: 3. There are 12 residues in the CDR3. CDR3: CASSSTSGEQFF. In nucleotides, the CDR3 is TGCGCCAGCAGCTCCACTAGCGGTGAGCAGTTCTTC.

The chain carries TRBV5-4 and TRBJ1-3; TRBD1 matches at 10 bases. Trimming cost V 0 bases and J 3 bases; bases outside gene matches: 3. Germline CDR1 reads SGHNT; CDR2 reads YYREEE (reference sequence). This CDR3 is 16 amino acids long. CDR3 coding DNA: TGTGCCAGCAGCTTGGTCGACAGGGGGCTTGGAAACACCATATATTTT. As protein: CASSLVDRGLGNTIYF.